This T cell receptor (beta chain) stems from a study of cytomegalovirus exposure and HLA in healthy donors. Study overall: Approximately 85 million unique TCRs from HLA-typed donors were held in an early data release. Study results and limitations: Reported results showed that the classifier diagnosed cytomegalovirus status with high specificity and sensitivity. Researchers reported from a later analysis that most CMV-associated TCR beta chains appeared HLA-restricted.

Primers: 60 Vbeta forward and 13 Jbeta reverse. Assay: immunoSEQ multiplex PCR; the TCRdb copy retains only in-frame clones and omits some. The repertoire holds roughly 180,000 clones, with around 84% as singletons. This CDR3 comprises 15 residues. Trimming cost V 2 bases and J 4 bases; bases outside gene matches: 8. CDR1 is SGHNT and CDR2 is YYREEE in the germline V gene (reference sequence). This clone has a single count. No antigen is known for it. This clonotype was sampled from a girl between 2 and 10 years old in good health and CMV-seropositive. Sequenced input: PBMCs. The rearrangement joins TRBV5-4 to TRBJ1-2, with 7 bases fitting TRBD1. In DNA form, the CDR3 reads TGTGCCAGCAGCTTATCAACAGGGGACGGCTATGGCTACACCTTC. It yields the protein CASSLSTGDGYGYTF. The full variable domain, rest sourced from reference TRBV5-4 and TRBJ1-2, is ETGVTQSPTHLIKTRGQQVTLRCSSQSGHNTVSWYQQALGQGPQFIFQYYREEENGRGNFPPRFSGLQFPNYSSELNVNALELDDSALYLCASSLSTGDGYGYTFGSGTRLTVV.